This TCR beta chain was identified during a study of blood T cell repertoires in COVID-19. This clone was observed once. CDR3 length: 14 residues. Trimming pared 3 bases from V and 6 bases from J, leaving 13 bases between. The V gene's germline CDR1 is MDHEN and CDR2 SYDVKM. The assay was immunoSEQ multiplex PCR, and TCRdb's table has in-frame clones only and misses some. Of 65,000 to 75,000 clones listed, about 92% are singletons. The clonotype originates from a man in his fifties with acute or convalescent COVID-19. What was sequenced was peripheral blood. V usage is TRBV28 and J usage is TRBJ2-3, with D possibly being TRBD2 (6 bases). The CDR3 spells CASSFPTGGDTQYF. Written as DNA, the CDR3 is TGTGCCAGCAGTTTCCCCACAGGAGGGGATACGCAGTATTTT.